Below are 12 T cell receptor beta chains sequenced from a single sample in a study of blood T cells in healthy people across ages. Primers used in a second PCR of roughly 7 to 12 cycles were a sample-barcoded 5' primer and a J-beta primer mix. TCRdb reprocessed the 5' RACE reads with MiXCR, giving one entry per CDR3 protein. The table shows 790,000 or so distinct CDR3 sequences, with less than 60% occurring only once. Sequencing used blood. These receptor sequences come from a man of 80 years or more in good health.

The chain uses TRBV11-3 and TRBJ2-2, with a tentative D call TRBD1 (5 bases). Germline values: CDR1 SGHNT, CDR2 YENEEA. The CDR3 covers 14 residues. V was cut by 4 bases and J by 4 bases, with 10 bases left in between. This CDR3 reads CASSSSGATGELFF. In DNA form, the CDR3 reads TGTGCCAGCAGCTCAAGTGGGGCCACCGGGGAGCTGTTTTTT.

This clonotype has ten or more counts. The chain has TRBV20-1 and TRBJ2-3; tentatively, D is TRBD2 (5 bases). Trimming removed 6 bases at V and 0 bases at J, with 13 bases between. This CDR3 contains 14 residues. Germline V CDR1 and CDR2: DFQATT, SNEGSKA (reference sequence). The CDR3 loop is CSANGLESTDTQYF. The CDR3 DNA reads TGCAGTGCCAACGGACTCGAAAGCACAGATACGCAGTATTTT.

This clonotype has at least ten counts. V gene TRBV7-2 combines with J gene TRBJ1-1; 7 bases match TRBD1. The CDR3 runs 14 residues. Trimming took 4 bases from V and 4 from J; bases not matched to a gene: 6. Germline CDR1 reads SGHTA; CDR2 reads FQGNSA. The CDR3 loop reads CASSSDRVFTEAFF. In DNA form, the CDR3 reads TGTGCCAGCAGCTCCGACAGGGTATTCACTGAAGCTTTCTTT.

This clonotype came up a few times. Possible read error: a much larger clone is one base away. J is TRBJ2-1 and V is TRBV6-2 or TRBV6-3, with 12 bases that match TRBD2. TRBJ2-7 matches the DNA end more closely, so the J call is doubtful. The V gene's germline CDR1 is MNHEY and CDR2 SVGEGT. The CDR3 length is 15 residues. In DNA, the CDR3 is TGTGCCAGCAGACCCTCTAGCGGGAGGGGTAATGAGCAGTACTTC. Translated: CASRPSSGRGNEQYF.

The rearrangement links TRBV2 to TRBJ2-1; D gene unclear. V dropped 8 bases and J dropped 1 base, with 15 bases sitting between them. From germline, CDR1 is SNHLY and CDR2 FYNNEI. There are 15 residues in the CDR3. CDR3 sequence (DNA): TGTGCCAGCCCAATGAAGGCCCCTTCCTACAATGAGCAGTTCTTC. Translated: CASPMKAPSYNEQFF. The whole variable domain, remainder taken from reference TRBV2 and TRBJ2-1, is EPEVTQTPSHQVTQMGQEVILRCVPISNHLYFYWYRQILGQKVEFLVSFYNNEISEKSEIFDDQFSVERPDGSNFTLKIRSTKLEDSAMYFCASPMKAPSYNEQFFGPGTRLTVL.

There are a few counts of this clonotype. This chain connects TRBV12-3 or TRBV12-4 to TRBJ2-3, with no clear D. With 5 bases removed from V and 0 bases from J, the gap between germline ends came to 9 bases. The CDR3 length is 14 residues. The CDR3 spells CASSPNHSTDTQYF. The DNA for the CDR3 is TGTGCCAGCAGTCCCAACCACAGCACAGATACGCAGTATTTT.

The CDR3 nucleotides are TGCGCCAGCAGCCAAGAACCGGGGGACCCGAAGTTCTTC. Translated: CASSQEPGDPKFF. The chain uses TRBV4-1 and TRBJ2-1; D possibly corresponds to TRBD2 (6 bases). Between the trimmed V and J ends, which lost 0 bases and 14 bases, there was a span of 14 bases. The CDR3 spans 13 residues. From germline, CDR1 is MGHRA and CDR2 YSYEKL.

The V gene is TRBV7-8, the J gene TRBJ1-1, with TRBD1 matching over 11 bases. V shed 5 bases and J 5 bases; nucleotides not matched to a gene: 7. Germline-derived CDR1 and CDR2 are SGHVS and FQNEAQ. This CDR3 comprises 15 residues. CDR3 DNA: TGTGCCAGCAGCCGGACAGGGGGCGCCGGGACTGAAGCTTTCTTT. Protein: CASSRTGGAGTEAFF. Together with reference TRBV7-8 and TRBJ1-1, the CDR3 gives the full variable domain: GAGVSQSPRYKVAKRGQDVALRCDPISGHVSLFWYQQALGQGPEFLTYFQNEAQLDKSGLPSDRFFAERPEGSVSTLKIQRTQQEDSAVYLCASSRTGGAGTEAFFGQGTRLTVV.

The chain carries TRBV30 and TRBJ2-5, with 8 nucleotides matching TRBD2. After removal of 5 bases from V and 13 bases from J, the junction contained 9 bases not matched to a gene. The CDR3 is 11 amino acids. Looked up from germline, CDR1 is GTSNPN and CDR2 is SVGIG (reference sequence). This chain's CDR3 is CAWGGPSGLYF. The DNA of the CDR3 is TGTGCCTGGGGAGGCCCTAGCGGGTTGTACTTC.

This CDR3 reads CASSEWTSQETQYF. The CDR3 DNA is TGTGCCAGCAGTGAATGGACTAGCCAAGAGACCCAGTACTTC. The chain employs TRBV25-1 and TRBJ2-5; 7 bases align to TRBD2. With 1 base clipped from V and 1 base from J, the junction kept 0 bases outside the gene matches. Germline values: CDR1 MGHDK, CDR2 SYGVNS. The CDR3 consists of 14 residues.

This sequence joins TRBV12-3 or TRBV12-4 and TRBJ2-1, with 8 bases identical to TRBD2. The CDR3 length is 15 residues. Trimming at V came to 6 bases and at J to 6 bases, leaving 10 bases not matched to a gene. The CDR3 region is CASSPRAGDCNEQFF. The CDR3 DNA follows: TGTGCCAGCAGCCCTCGAGCGGGAGACTGCAATGAGCAGTTCTTC.

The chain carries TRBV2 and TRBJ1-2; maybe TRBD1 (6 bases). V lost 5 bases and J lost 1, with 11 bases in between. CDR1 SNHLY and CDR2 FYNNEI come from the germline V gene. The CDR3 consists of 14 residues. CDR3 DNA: TGTGCCAGCAGTCCACAGGGAGTTAACTATGGCTACACCTTC. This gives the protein CASSPQGVNYGYTF.